A single sample is the source of the 25 T cell receptor beta chains below, sequenced in a study of T cell changes during pregnancy in multiple sclerosis (dated by TCRdb to about 2019). The method behind the library was the immunoSEQ multiplex PCR assay. TCRdb re-hosts the immuneACCESS table, in-frame sequences only. Its copies lack some clones; in the studies checked, an unresolved V gene accounts for under half of them, and the cause for the rest is not known. The sample has approximately 59,000 clones on record, 90% to 95% of them singletons. The ten top clones hold roughly 1.4% of the sample. Material: peripheral blood, obtained in the third trimester of pregnancy. These receptors came from a female donor in good health, enrolled as a control in a pregnancy study.

V and J are TRBV19 and TRBJ1-5, with 10 positions matching TRBD1. The CDR3 is made up of 16 amino acids. CDR1 is LNHDA and CDR2 is SQIVND in the germline V gene (reference sequence). The junction had 9 bases not matched to a gene; V was cut back by 6 bases and J by 4 bases. CDR3 sequence (DNA): TGTGCCAGTAGGCCTGCGGGACAGGGGATTAATCAGCCCCAGCATTTT. Translated, it gives CASRPAGQGINQPQHF.

This rearrangement joins TRBV5-8 to TRBJ2-7; tentatively, D is TRBD1 (6 bases). The CDR3 runs 16 residues. Germline V gene data show CDR1 as SGHTS and CDR2 as YDEGEE. The V and J ends lost 1 base and 5 bases respectively, with 19 bases between them. Here the CDR3 reads CASSLTAGTKSHEQYF. The DNA of the CDR3 is TGTGCCAGCAGCTTGACCGCAGGGACAAAGTCCCACGAGCAGTACTTC.

This clone was counted a single time. The chain combines TRBV4-3 with TRBJ2-3, with D perhaps matching TRBD1 (5 bases). The CDR3 is 17 residues long. V lost 3 bases, J lost 3 bases, and 19 bases lay in between. Germline loops: CDR1 LGHNA, CDR2 YSLEER. In DNA, the CDR3 is TGCGCCAGCAGCCAGACATCAGGGATGCGAAGGACAGATACGCAGTATTTT. Its translation is CASSQTSGMRRTDTQYF.

This chain connects TRBV11-2 to TRBJ2-2, with D unclear. The CDR3 length is 11 residues. Trimming took 5 bases from V and 7 from J, leaving 5 bases between them. Germline V gives CDR1 SGHAT, CDR2 FQNNGV. Here the CDR3 DNA reads TGTGCCAGCAGCACCTACGGGGAGCTGTTTTTT. This translates into CASSTYGELFF.

The J gene is TRBJ1-4, the V gene TRBV7-2, with D possibly being TRBD1 (5 bases). The CDR3 spans 14 residues. Germline CDR1 SGHTA, CDR2 FQGNSA. With 5 bases removed from V and 7 bases from J, the gap between germline ends came to 14 bases. CDR3 nucleotides: TGTGCCAGCAGCGGGGAAGCGGGGCTTGAAAAACTGTTTTTT. Its protein is CASSGEAGLEKLFF.

This clone was seen a handful of times. This chain connects TRBV27 to TRBJ1-6; possible D gene TRBD1, 6 bases. Looked up from germline, CDR1 is MNHEY and CDR2 is SMNVEV (reference sequence). CDR3 length: 14 residues. Trimming took off 3 bases at V and 9 bases at J, with 12 bases between the two ends. This chain's CDR3 is CASSFDRSSSPLHF. As DNA, the CDR3 is TGTGCCAGCAGTTTTGACAGGTCTTCTTCACCCCTCCACTTT.

The chain couples TRBV28 to TRBJ1-2; D may be TRBD1 (5 bases). The CDR3 has 16 amino acids. Germline-derived CDR1 and CDR2 are MDHEN and SYDVKM. Between the trimmed V and J ends, which lost 4 bases and 4 bases, there was a span of 19 bases. The CDR3 DNA reads TGTGCCAGCAGTTCTCTAGTGTCGGGGGGTCCCTATGGCTACACCTTC. Protein sequence: CASSSLVSGGPYGYTF.

This chain connects TRBV7-2 to TRBJ1-1; TRBD1 might be the D (5 bases). From germline, CDR1 is SGHTA and CDR2 FQGNSA. Trimming removed 4 bases from V and 8 bases from J, with 17 bases in between. The CDR3 spans 14 residues. CDR3: CASSSPKPGLEAFF. DNA for the CDR3: TGTGCCAGCAGCTCACCTAAGCCGGGACTAGAAGCTTTCTTT. Full variable domain (missing parts from reference TRBV7-2 and TRBJ1-1): GAGVSQSPSNKVTEKGKDVELRCDPISGHTALYWYRQSLGQGLEFLIYFQGNSAPDKSGLPSDRFSAERTGGSVSTLTIQRTQQEDSAVYLCASSSPKPGLEAFFGQGTRLTVV.

This sequence joins TRBV7-2 and TRBJ2-3; TRBD2 might be the D (5 bases). The V end lost 7 bases, the J end lost 3 bases, and 14 bases lay between the germline ends. The CDR3 has 14 residues. CDR1 and CDR2 (germline): SGHTA, FQGNSA. CDR3 DNA sequence: TGTGCCAGCACCGGGGTTATCTTTACAGATACGCAGTATTTT. This gives the protein CASTGVIFTDTQYF.

V and J are TRBV5-1 and TRBJ2-1; D uncertain. V was cut by 1 base and J by 6 bases, with 2 bases left in between. Per the germline V gene, CDR1 is SGHRS and CDR2 is YFSETQ. This CDR3 contains 11 residues. The DNA of the CDR3 is TGCGCCAGCAGCTTGCGCAATGAGCAGTTCTTC. Protein product: CASSLRNEQFF.

The rearrangement links TRBV18 to TRBJ1-1, with a tentative D call TRBD1 (5 bases). Germline CDR1 is KGHSH and CDR2 is LQKENI. This CDR3 comprises 13 residues. Trimming stripped 5 bases from V and 1 base from J, with 8 bases between. CDR3 nucleotide sequence: TGTGCCAGCTCAGCGACAGAGAACACTGAAGCTTTCTTT. The encoded protein is CASSATENTEAFF.

This chain links TRBV9 with TRBJ2-2; 7 bases are a match to TRBD1. This CDR3 has 15 amino acids. In germline, CDR1 is SGDLS, CDR2 YYNGEE. After removal of 2 bases from V and 4 bases from J, the junction contained 5 bases not matched to a gene. CDR3 protein: CASSVSDRATGELFF. CDR3 in DNA: TGTGCCAGCAGCGTTTCCGACAGGGCCACCGGGGAGCTGTTTTTT.

This clone was seen just once. The chain recombines TRBV7-2 with TRBJ2-7; TRBD1 might be the D (5 bases). The CDR3 sequence is 12 residues long. CDR1 and CDR2 from the germline V gene are SGHTA and FQGNSA. Trimming pared 2 bases from V and 5 bases from J, leaving 7 bases between. The CDR3 reads CASSLKGNEQYF. CDR3 nucleotides: TGTGCCAGCAGCTTAAAGGGGAACGAGCAGTACTTC.

CDR3 amino acids: CASSIRSGRSPFYNEQFF. For the CDR3, the DNA is TGTGCCAGTAGTATTCGTAGCGGGAGGTCGCCTTTCTACAATGAGCAGTTCTTC. The rearrangement uses TRBV19 and TRBJ2-1, with 10 bases lining up with TRBD2. J gave up 3 bases and V 3 bases, and 11 bases lay outside the gene matches. Germline CDR1 is LNHDA and CDR2 is SQIVND (reference sequence). This CDR3 contains 18 residues.

The genes are TRBV4-1 and TRBJ2-5; 7 nucleotides match TRBD2. V was pared by 3 bases and J by 3 bases, with 7 bases of the junction left unmatched. Germline values: CDR1 MGHRA, CDR2 YSYEKL. CDR3 size: 15 residues. The CDR3 is CASSQGPGTKETQYF. The DNA of the CDR3 is TGCGCCAGCAGCCAGGGACCCGGGACTAAAGAGACCCAGTACTTC.

This chain joins TRBV19 and TRBJ1-2; TRBD1 agrees at 8 bases. With V trimmed by 6 bases and J by 4 bases, 10 bases remained unmatched. CDR1 is LNHDA, CDR2 SQIVND, per germline (reference sequence). The CDR3 extends over 15 amino acids. The CDR3 DNA follows: TGTGCCAGTAGCCCAAACCCGACAGGGGTCTATGGCTACACCTTC. As protein: CASSPNPTGVYGYTF. Using reference TRBV19 and TRBJ1-2 for the parts outside the CDR3, the full variable domain is DGGITQSPKYLFRKEGQNVTLSCEQNLNHDAMYWYRQDPGQGLRLIYYSQIVNDFQKGDIAEGYSVSREKKESFPLTVTSAQKNPTAFYLCASSPNPTGVYGYTFGSGTRLTVV.

The gene calls are TRBV28 and TRBJ2-7; D may be TRBD2 (5 bases). The V gene's germline CDR1 is MDHEN and CDR2 SYDVKM. The CDR3 is 14 residues long. The ends were cut back, 3 bases at V and 3 bases at J, with 12 bases in the middle. Written as DNA, the CDR3 is TGTGCCAGCAGTTTTCTTGGAGGAGTCTACGAGCAGTACTTC. It translates to CASSFLGGVYEQYF.

The chain joins TRBV5-4 to TRBJ1-3, with D maybe TRBD1 (5 bases). Germline V gene lookup returns CDR1 SGHNT and CDR2 YYREEE (reference sequence). V was clipped by 0 bases and J by 2 bases, with 12 bases between them. The CDR3 is made up of 16 amino acids. As DNA, the CDR3 is TGTGCCAGCAGCTTGGACCTGGGGCTCACTGGAAACACCATATATTTT. Encoded protein: CASSLDLGLTGNTIYF.

This chain joins TRBV19 and TRBJ1-1; 8 nucleotides match TRBD1. The CDR3 contains 13 residues. J lost 5 bases, V lost 8 bases, and 7 bases had no gene match. Germline V gene data show CDR1 as LNHDA and CDR2 as SQIVND (reference sequence). CDR3 nucleotides: TGTGCCAGTCACGGACAGGGAGGGACTGAAGCTTTCTTT. It specifies CASHGQGGTEAFF.

This clone came up once. The chain has TRBV5-6 and TRBJ1-2; 7 bases fit TRBD1. J lost 4 bases, V lost 6 bases, and 9 bases had no gene match. CDR3 length: 14 residues. CDR1 is SGHDT, CDR2 YYEEEE, per germline. DNA for the CDR3: TGTGCCAGCATGTCGATAGACAGGGCCTATGGCTACACCTTC. This codes for CASMSIDRAYGYTF.

The rearrangement joins TRBV11-2 to TRBJ2-1, with 15 positions matching TRBD2. Germline V lookup: CDR1 SGHAT, CDR2 FQNNGV. This CDR3 is built from 15 residues. J was trimmed by 9 bases and V by 4 bases; bases with no gene match: 4. CDR3 sequence reads: CASSSGLAGGREQFF. The CDR3 nucleotides are TGTGCCAGCAGCTCAGGACTAGCGGGGGGGCGTGAGCAGTTCTTC.

V is TRBV5-1 and J is TRBJ1-1; 9 nucleotides align to TRBD1. V was pared by 3 bases and J by 4 bases, with 7 bases of the junction left unmatched. CDR3 size: 15 residues. Germline values: CDR1 SGHRS, CDR2 YFSETQ. The CDR3 DNA follows: TGCGCCAGCAGCTCCGCGGACAGGGGATTCACTGAAGCTTTCTTT. This encodes CASSSADRGFTEAFF.

The chain is built from TRBV6-1 and TRBJ1-1; 7 nucleotides align to TRBD1. The CDR3 is 15 amino acids. The germline CDR1 and CDR2 sequences are MNHNS and SASEGT. J was trimmed by 4 bases and V by 1 base; bases with no gene match: 6. CDR3 sequence: CASSEGPRGVTEAFF. The CDR3 nucleotides are TGTGCCAGCAGTGAAGGGCCCAGGGGGGTCACTGAAGCTTTCTTT.

The chain links TRBV14 to TRBJ2-7, with a tentative D call TRBD1 (5 bases). The CDR3 consists of 13 residues. Germline loops: CDR1 SGHDN, CDR2 FVKESK. Trimming took 4 bases from V and 7 from J, leaving 14 bases between them. CDR3 coding DNA: TGTGCCAGCAGCCTCTATCAGGGTGGGGAGCAGTACTTC. Protein sequence: CASSLYQGGEQYF.

The rearrangement joins TRBV4-2 to TRBJ1-3, with D perhaps TRBD1 (5 bases). V was pared by 0 bases and J by 8 bases, with 14 bases between. This CDR3 comprises 15 residues. The V gene's germline CDR1 is LGHNA and CDR2 YNFKEQ. CDR3 in amino acids: CASSQEGLARYTIYF. CDR3 coding DNA: TGTGCCAGCAGCCAAGAGGGACTTGCAAGGTACACCATATATTTT.